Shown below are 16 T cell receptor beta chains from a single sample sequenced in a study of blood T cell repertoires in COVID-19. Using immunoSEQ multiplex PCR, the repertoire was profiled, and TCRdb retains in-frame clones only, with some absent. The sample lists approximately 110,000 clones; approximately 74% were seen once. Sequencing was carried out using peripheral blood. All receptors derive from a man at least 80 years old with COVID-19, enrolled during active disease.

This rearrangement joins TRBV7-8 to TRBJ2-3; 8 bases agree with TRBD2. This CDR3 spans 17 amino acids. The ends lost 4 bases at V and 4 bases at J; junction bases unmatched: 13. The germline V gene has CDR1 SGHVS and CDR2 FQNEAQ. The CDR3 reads CASSSAGAREAADTQYF. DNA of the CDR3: TGTGCCAGCAGCTCCGCCGGGGCGCGGGAGGCAGCAGATACGCAGTATTTT.

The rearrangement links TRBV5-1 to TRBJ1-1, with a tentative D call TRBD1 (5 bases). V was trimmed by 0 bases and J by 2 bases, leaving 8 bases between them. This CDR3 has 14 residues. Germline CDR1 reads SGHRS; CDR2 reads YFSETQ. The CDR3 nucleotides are TGCGCCAGCAGCTTGGGCAGGGAAAACACTGAAGCTTTCTTT. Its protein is CASSLGRENTEAFF.

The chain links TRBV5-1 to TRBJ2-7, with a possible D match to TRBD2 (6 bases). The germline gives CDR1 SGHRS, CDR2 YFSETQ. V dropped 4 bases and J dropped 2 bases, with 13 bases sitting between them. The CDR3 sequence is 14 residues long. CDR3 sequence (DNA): TGCGCCAGCAGCCCCCAGCGGGTAGCCTACGAGCAGTACTTC. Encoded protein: CASSPQRVAYEQYF.

CDR3 amino acids: CASSWRTGEYNSPLHF. As DNA, the CDR3 is TGTGCCAGCAGTTGGCGTACAGGAGAATATAATTCACCCCTCCACTTT. The rearrangement uses TRBV28 and TRBJ1-6; the D gene is possibly TRBD1 (5 bases). The CDR3 covers 16 residues. Germline V gene data show CDR1 as MDHEN and CDR2 as SYDVKM. Trimming took 4 bases from V and 4 from J, leaving 14 bases between them. The full variable domain, completed using reference TRBV28 and TRBJ1-6, is DVKVTQSSRYLVKRTGEKVFLECVQDMDHENMFWYRQDPGLGLRLIYFSYDVKMKEKGDIPEGYSVSREKKERFSLILESASTNQTSMYLCASSWRTGEYNSPLHFGNGTRLTVT.

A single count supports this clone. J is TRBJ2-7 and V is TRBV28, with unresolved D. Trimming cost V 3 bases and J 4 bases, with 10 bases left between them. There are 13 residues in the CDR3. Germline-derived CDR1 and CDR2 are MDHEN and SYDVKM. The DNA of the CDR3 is TGTGCCAGCAGTTTTCTCCACTGGTACGAGCAGTACTTC. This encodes CASSFLHWYEQYF.

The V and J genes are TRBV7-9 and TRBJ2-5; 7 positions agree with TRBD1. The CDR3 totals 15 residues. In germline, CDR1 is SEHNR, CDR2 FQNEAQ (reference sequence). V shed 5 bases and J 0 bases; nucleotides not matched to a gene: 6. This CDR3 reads CASSRKQGNQETQYF. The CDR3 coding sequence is TGTGCCAGCAGCAGAAAACAGGGGAACCAAGAGACCCAGTACTTC.

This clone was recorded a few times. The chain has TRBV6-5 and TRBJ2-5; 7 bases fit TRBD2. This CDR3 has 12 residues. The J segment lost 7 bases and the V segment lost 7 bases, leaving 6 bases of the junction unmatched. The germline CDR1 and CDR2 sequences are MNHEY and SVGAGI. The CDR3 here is CASMGEGMTQYF. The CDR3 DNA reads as TGTGCCAGCATGGGGGAGGGTATGACCCAGTACTTC.

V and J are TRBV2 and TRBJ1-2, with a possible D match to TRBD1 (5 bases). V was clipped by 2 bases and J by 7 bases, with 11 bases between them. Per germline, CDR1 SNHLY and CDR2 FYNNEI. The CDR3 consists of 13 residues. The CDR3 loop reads CASSEQGTGGYTF. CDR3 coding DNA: TGTGCCAGCAGTGAACAGGGAACGGGTGGCTACACCTTC.

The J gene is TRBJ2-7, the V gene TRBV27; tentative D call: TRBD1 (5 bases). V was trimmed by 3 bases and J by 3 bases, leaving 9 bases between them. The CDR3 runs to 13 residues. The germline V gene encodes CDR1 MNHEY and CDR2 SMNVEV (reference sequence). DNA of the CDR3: TGTGCCAGCAGTTTCGGGCAGGGCTACGAGCAGTACTTC. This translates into CASSFGQGYEQYF.

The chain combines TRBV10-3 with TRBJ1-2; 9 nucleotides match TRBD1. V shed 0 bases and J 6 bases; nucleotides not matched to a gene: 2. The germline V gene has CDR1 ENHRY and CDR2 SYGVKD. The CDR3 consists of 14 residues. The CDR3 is CAISESGTGNGYTF. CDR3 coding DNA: TGTGCCATCAGTGAGTCGGGGACAGGGAATGGCTACACCTTC.

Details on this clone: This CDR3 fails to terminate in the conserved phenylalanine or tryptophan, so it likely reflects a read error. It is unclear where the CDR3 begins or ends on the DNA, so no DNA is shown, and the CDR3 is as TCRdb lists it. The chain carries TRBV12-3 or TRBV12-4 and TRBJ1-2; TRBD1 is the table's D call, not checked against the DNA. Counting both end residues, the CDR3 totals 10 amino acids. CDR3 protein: CASSQNGTLD.

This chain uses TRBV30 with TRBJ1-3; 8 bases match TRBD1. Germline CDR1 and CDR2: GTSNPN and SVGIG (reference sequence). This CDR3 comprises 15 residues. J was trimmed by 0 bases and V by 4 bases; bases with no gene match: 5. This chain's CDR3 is CAWNTGGNSGNTIYF. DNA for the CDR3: TGTGCCTGGAATACAGGGGGTAACTCTGGAAACACCATATATTTT.

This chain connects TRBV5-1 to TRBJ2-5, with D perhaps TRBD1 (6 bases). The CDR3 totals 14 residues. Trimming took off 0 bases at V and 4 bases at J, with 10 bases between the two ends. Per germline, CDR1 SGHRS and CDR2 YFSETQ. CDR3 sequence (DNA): TGCGCCAGCAGCTTGGACAGGGTCAGAGAGACCCAGTACTTC. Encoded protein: CASSLDRVRETQYF.

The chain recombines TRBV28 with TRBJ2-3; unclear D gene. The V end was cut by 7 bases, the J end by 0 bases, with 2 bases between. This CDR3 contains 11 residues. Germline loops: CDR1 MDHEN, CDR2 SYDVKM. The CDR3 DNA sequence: TGTGCCAGCACTAGCACAGATACGCAGTATTTT. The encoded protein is CASTSTDTQYF.

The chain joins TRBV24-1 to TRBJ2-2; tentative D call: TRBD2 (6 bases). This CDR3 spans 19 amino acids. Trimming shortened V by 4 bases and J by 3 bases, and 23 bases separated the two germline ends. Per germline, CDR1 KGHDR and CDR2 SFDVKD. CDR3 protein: CATSDTAGGFSDDTGELFF. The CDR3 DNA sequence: TGTGCCACCAGTGACACCGCCGGGGGTTTCAGTGATGACACCGGGGAGCTGTTTTTT.

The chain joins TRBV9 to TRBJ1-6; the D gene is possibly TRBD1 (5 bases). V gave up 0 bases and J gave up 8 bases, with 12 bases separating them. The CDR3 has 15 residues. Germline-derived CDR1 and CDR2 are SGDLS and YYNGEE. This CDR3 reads CASSVEGVSDSPLHF. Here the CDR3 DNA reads TGTGCCAGCAGCGTAGAAGGGGTGTCCGATTCACCCCTCCACTTT. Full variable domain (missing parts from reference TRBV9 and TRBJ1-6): DSGVTQTPKHLITATGQRVTLRCSPRSGDLSVYWYQQSLDQGLQFLIQYYNGEERAKGNILERFSAQQFPDLHSELNLSSLELGDSALYFCASSVEGVSDSPLHFGNGTRLTVT.